This T cell receptor beta chain was retrieved from a study of shared clonotypes between healthy human individuals. Study details: A few men and a couple of women, aged 18 to 49, were donors.

Worth noting for this clone: Its target is not known. Other DNA sequences from this sample encode an identical CDR3 as well.

Whole-study results and caveats: Rarefaction exposed incomplete sorted-subset sequencing despite large depth.

V was shortened by 0 bases and J by 2 bases, with 3 bases between the two germline ends. Germline lookup yields CDR1 SGHAT and CDR2 FQNNGV. The CDR3 contains 13 residues. Repertoires were generated with immunoSEQ multiplex PCR, while TCRdb's copy carries only in-frame clones and drops some. Here the sample spans about 600,000 clones, about 96% being singletons. This rearrangement joins TRBV11-2 to TRBJ2-3; D unresolved. The TCR originated in a woman aged 30 to 39 in good health. Sequencing input: naive CD4+ T cells sorted from blood. Documented subset: CD45RA+ positively selected. CDR3 region: CASSLDLTDTQYF. In DNA form, the CDR3 reads TGTGCCAGCAGCTTAGACCTCACAGATACGCAGTATTTT.